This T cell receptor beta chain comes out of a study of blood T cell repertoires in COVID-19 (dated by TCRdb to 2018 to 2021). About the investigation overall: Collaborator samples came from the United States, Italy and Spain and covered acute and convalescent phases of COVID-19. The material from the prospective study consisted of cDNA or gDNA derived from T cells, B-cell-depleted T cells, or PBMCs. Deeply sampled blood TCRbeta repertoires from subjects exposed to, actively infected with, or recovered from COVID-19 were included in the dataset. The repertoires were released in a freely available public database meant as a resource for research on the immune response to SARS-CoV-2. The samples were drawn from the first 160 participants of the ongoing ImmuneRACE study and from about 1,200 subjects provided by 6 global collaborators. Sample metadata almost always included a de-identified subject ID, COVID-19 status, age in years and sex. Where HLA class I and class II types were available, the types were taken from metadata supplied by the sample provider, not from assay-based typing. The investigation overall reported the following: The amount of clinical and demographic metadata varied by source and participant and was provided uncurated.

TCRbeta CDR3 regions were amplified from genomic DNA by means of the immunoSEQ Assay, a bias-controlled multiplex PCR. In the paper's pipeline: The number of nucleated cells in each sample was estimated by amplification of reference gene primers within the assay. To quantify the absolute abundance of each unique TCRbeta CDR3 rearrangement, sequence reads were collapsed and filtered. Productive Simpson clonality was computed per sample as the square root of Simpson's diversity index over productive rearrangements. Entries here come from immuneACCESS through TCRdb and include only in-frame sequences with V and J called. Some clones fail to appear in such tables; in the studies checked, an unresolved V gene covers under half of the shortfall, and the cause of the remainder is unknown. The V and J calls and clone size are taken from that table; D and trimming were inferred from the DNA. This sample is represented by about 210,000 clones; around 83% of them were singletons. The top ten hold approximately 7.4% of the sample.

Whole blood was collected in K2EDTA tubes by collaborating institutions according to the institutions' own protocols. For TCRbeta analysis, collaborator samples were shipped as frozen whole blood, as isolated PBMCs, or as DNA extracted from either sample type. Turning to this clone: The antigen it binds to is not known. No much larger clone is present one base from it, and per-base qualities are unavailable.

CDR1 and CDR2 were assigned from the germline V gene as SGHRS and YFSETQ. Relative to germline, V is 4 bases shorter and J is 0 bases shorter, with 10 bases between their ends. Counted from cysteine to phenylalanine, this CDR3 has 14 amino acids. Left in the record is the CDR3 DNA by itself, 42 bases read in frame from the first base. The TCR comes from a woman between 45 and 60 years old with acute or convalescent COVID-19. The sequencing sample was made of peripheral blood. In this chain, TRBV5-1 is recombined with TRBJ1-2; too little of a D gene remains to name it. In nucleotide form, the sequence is TGCGCCAGCAGCCTAGGTGTAGCTAACTATGGCTACACCTTC. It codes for CASSLGVANYGYTF.